A selection of T cell receptor beta chains follows, all from one sample in a study of T cell responses to AZD1222 COVID-19 vaccine. The assay was immunoSEQ multiplex PCR, and TCRdb's table has in-frame clones only and misses some. The table has some 100,000 clones, 85% to 90% seen once. The sequences come from peripheral blood, collected 28 days after the second AZD1222 dose. The receptors stem from an adult who received the AZD1222 COVID-19 vaccine. CDR3s include the opening cysteine and the closing phenylalanine or tryptophan. A D gene is named only where the DNA matches it firmly. Clone size is not always given. Where it is, it says once, few, many or a class for expanded clones.

v_gene	j_gene	d_gene	abundance	CDR3nt	CDR3aa
TRBV5-6	TRBJ2-7	TRBD2	-	TGTGCCAGCAGATTGGCGGGGGGCCTCGCTGGGGAGCAGTACTTC	CASRLAGGLAGEQYF
TRBV3-1/TRBV3-2	TRBJ2-7	-	-	TGTGCCAGCAGCCCGGATCTCTGGGGCTACGAGCAGTACTTC	CASSPDLWGYEQYF
TRBV5-6	TRBJ2-7	TRBD1	-	TGTGCCAGCAGCTGGGGACAGGTTAACTACGAGCAGTACTTC	CASSWGQVNYEQYF
TRBV9	TRBJ1-4	TRBD1	-	TGTGCCAGCAGCGCACGGACAGGGGCAACTAATGAAAAACTGTTTTTT	CASSARTGATNEKLFF
TRBV12-5	TRBJ2-7	TRBD2	-	TGTGCTAGTGCTTCCGCGGGGGTAACCTACGAGCAGTACTTC	CASASAGVTYEQYF
TRBV11-2	TRBJ1-1	-	-	TGTGCCAGCAGCTTAAGAAGGTCCACTGAAGCTTTCTTT	CASSLRRSTEAFF
TRBV19	TRBJ1-6	-	once	TGTGCCAGTAGTACTCTGGGAGACTATTCACCCCTCCACTTT	CASSTLGDYSPLHF
TRBV10-3	TRBJ1-3	-	-	TGTGCCAGCGCCTTAGGTTTCGCTGGAAACACCATATATTTT	CASALGFAGNTIYF
TRBV7-9	TRBJ1-2	TRBD1	-	TGTGCCAGCAGCTCTCGATTGGACAGGGGCGACACCTTC	CASSSRLDRGDTF
TRBV2	TRBJ2-7	-	-	TGTGCCAGCGGCGTAGTAGAGCAGTACTTC	CASGVVEQYF
TRBV11-2	TRBJ2-7	-	-	TGTGCCAGCAGCTTCCTGGTAGCGGTAACCTACGAGCAGTACTTC	CASSFLVAVTYEQYF
TRBV11-3	TRBJ1-2	-	-	TGTGCCAGCAGCCAGAATCTGAACTATGGCTACACCTTC	CASSQNLNYGYTF
TRBV7-9	TRBJ1-5	TRBD1	-	TGTGCCAGCAGCTTAACAGGGGGCCAGCCCCAGCATTTT	CASSLTGGQPQHF
TRBV6-1	TRBJ2-5	TRBD1	-	TGTGCCAGCAGTGGGGGACAGGGCATTGGGTATGGGGAGACCCAGTACTTC	CASSGGQGIGYGETQYF
TRBV3-1/TRBV3-2	TRBJ2-5	-	-	TGTGCCAGCAGCGCAAATCCAGAGCTCAAAGGGGAGACCCAGTACTTC	CASSANPELKGETQYF